Presented here are 28 T cell receptor beta chains from one specimen sequenced in a study of radiotherapy plus CTLA-4 blockade in lung cancer. Clones were sequenced by immunoSEQ multiplex PCR, and TCRdb holds only the in-frame ones, with some missing. The data show about 32,000 clones, around 85% seen once. Sequenced material: peripheral blood, taken from a patient treated with radiotherapy plus ipilimumab. The receptor source for this set is a human donor with non-small cell lung cancer who had stable disease on radiotherapy plus ipilimumab.

This clone was counted once. The V and J genes are TRBV7-6 and TRBJ2-2, with 13 positions matching TRBD2. V lost 5 bases to trimming and J lost 7 bases; unmatched junction nucleotides: 10. Germline V gene lookup returns CDR1 SGHVS and CDR2 FNYEAQ. The CDR3 sequence is 17 residues long. CDR3 sequence: CASSRALAGGPGGELFF. CDR3 bases: TGTGCCAGCAGCCGAGCACTAGCGGGAGGGCCGGGCGGGGAGCTGTTTTTT. The complete variable domain, with remaining parts taken from reference TRBV7-6 and TRBJ2-2, reads GAGVSQSPRYKVTKRGQDVALRCDPISGHVSLYWYRQALGQGPEFLTYFNYEAQQDKSGLPNDRFSAERPEGSISTLTIQRTEQRDSAMYRCASSRALAGGPGGELFFGEGSRLTVL.

The chain recombines TRBV7-8 with TRBJ1-2, with a weak D call TRBD1 (6 bases). CDR1 and CDR2 (germline): SGHVS, FQNEAQ. The V end was cut by 2 bases, the J end by 5 bases, with 24 bases between. The CDR3 length is 18 residues. For the CDR3, the DNA is TGTGCCAGCAGCTTAAGAGACCGGGCAGGGGACCCCCGATATGGCTACACCTTC. It codes for CASSLRDRAGDPRYGYTF.

The table lists this clone with a count of one. The chain employs TRBV5-1 and TRBJ2-6; D uncertain. This CDR3 is built from 13 residues. Germline V gene data show CDR1 as SGHRS and CDR2 as YFSETQ. V shed 4 bases and J shed 1 base, with 3 bases lying between them. CDR3 region: CASSPSGANVLTF. The CDR3 DNA reads TGCGCCAGCAGCCCTTCTGGGGCCAACGTCCTGACTTTC.

J is TRBJ2-7 and V is TRBV6-1; unclear D gene. The CDR3 runs to 11 residues. V was shortened by 8 bases and J by 0 bases, with 5 bases between the two germline ends. The germline CDR1 and CDR2 sequences are MNHNS and SASEGT. For the CDR3, the DNA is TGTGCCAGCCGCGTCTCCTACGAGCAGTACTTC. Its translation: CASRVSYEQYF.

The chain uses TRBV28 and TRBJ2-3; TRBD2 matches 11 bases. J gave up 3 bases and V 4 bases, and 0 bases lay outside the gene matches. Germline CDR1 MDHEN, CDR2 SYDVKM. This CDR3 spans 14 amino acids. CDR3 in amino acids: CASSSSGRTDTQYF. CDR3 nucleotide sequence: TGTGCCAGCAGTTCTAGCGGGAGGACAGATACGCAGTATTTT.

The chain recombines TRBV4-2 with TRBJ2-7; 9 bases agree with TRBD1. Germline V gene data show CDR1 as LGHNA and CDR2 as YNFKEQ. V was pared by 1 base and J by 3 bases, with 4 bases of the junction left unmatched. CDR3 length equals 15 residues. The CDR3 here is CASSQVRQGGYEQYF. In DNA form, the CDR3 reads TGTGCCAGCAGCCAAGTGCGACAGGGGGGCTACGAGCAGTACTTC.

V and J are TRBV5-6 and TRBJ2-7; D is perhaps TRBD2 (6 bases). CDR3 length: 18 residues. Trimming removed 5 bases from V and 0 bases from J, with 24 bases in between. Germline V gene lookup returns CDR1 SGHDT and CDR2 YYEEEE. For the CDR3, the DNA is TGTGCCAGCAGTCCGGGGGTCCCCTACAGAACACCCTCCTACGAGCAGTACTTC. Encoded protein: CASSPGVPYRTPSYEQYF. The whole variable domain, remainder taken from reference TRBV5-6 and TRBJ2-7, is DAGVTQSPTHLIKTRGQQVTLRCSPKSGHDTVSWYQQALGQGPQFIFQYYEEEERQRGNFPDRFSGHQFPNYSSELNVNALLLGDSALYLCASSPGVPYRTPSYEQYFGPGTRLTVT.

This chain uses TRBV7-2 with TRBJ2-3, with TRBD1 matching over 8 bases. The germline CDR1 and CDR2 sequences are SGHTA and FQGNSA. With V trimmed by 6 bases and J by 4 bases, 9 bases remained unmatched. The CDR3 runs 15 residues. The CDR3 here is CASRLTRGRADTQYF. CDR3 coding DNA: TGTGCCAGCAGACTAACCAGGGGGCGCGCAGATACGCAGTATTTT.

This chain links TRBV19 with TRBJ1-1; 11 bases match TRBD1. The CDR3 is 15 residues long. J lost 2 bases, V lost 7 bases, and 6 bases had no gene match. Germline V gene sequence: CDR1 LNHDA, CDR2 SQIVND (reference sequence). CDR3 sequence: CASIPDRGRNTEAFF. The CDR3 coding sequence is TGTGCCAGTATACCGGACAGGGGGCGCAACACTGAAGCTTTCTTT. Together with reference TRBV19 and TRBJ1-1, the CDR3 gives the full variable domain: DGGITQSPKYLFRKEGQNVTLSCEQNLNHDAMYWYRQDPGQGLRLIYYSQIVNDFQKGDIAEGYSVSREKKESFPLTVTSAQKNPTAFYLCASIPDRGRNTEAFFGQGTRLTVV.

In this sample, this clone turned up once. This chain joins TRBV7-9 and TRBJ2-5, with TRBD1 matching 7 bases. The CDR3 consists of 12 residues. Trimming cost V 5 bases and J 5 bases; bases outside gene matches: 2. CDR1 and CDR2 from the germline V gene are SEHNR and FQNEAQ (reference sequence). DNA for the CDR3: TGTGCCAGCAGCCAGGACAGGGAGACCCAGTACTTC. It codes for CASSQDRETQYF.

The rearrangement uses TRBV28 and TRBJ2-7, with TRBD1 matching 7 bases. Germline assignment: CDR1 MDHEN and CDR2 SYDVKM. The CDR3 runs to 14 residues. CDR3 nucleotides: TGTGCGCATTGGTCGGGACAGCCGAGTAGCGAGCAGTACTTC. It encodes CAHWSGQPSSEQYF.

As regards this clone: Germline is not matched at one junction end, which may reflect a read error. The V and J genes are TRBV7-8 and TRBJ2-1; D is possibly TRBD1 or TRBD2 (5 bases each). Germline CDR1 reads SGHVS; CDR2 reads FQNEAQ. This CDR3 region has 12 residues. For the CDR3, the DNA is TGCGCCGGGGCGGAGTCCTACAATGAGCAGTTCTTC. Protein sequence: CAGAESYNEQFF.

This clone has a handful of counts. The rearrangement links TRBV21-1 to TRBJ2-7; the table names TRBD1, a call not compared with the DNA. TRBV21-1 is given as a pseudogene. The length of the CDR3 is 16 residues. CDR3 sequence: CASSKEQRNITYEQYF. In DNA, the CDR3 is TGTGCCAGCAGCAAAGAACAACGAAACATCACCTACGAGCAGTACTTC.

The gene calls are TRBV6-1 and TRBJ1-5; 10 positions agree with TRBD1. Trimming took 4 bases from V and 1 from J; bases not matched to a gene: 4. This CDR3 contains 16 residues. Germline CDR1 reads MNHNS; CDR2 reads SASEGT. CDR3 loop: CASSGQGAKSNQPQHF. The CDR3 DNA sequence: TGTGCCAGCAGTGGACAGGGGGCGAAAAGCAATCAGCCCCAGCATTTT.

V gene TRBV19 combines with J gene TRBJ1-2; D is unresolved. The V end lost 10 bases, the J end lost 8 bases, and 23 bases lay between the germline ends. The CDR3 extends over 14 amino acids. Germline CDR1 reads LNHDA; CDR2 reads SQIVND (reference sequence). The CDR3 protein is CATSAREIGHGYTF. For the CDR3, the DNA is TGTGCCACCAGCGCCCGGGAGATCGGGCACGGCTACACCTTC.

V usage is TRBV18 and J usage is TRBJ1-3; 8 positions match TRBD1. The CDR3 totals 15 residues. J lost 4 bases, V lost 3 bases, and 5 bases had no gene match. The germline V gene has CDR1 KGHSH and CDR2 LQKENI. Here the CDR3 DNA reads TGTGCCAGCTCACCGAAGGGACAGGACGGAAACACCATATATTTT. Protein: CASSPKGQDGNTIYF. The full variable domain, completed using reference TRBV18 and TRBJ1-3, is NAGVMQNPRHLVRRRGQEARLRCSPMKGHSHVYWYRQLPEEGLKFMVYLQKENIIDESGMPKERFSAEFPKEGPSILRIQQVVRGDSAAYFCASSPKGQDGNTIYFGEGSWLTVV.

The chain couples TRBV5-4 to TRBJ1-3, with D unresolved. CDR1 is SGHNT, CDR2 YYREEE, per germline (reference sequence). V was clipped by 3 bases and J by 3 bases, with 13 bases between them. This CDR3 contains 15 residues. The CDR3 DNA is TGTGCCAGCAGCTCCGGGAGAAAGGTTGGAAACACCATATATTTT. Translating gives CASSSGRKVGNTIYF.

This clone was detected a few times. The chain employs TRBV4-3 and TRBJ2-7; D perhaps matches TRBD2 (5 bases). Germline V CDR1 and CDR2: LGHNA, YSLEER. V shed 3 bases and J shed 1 base, with 10 bases lying between them. The CDR3 sequence is 14 residues long. The CDR3, as DNA: TGCGCCAGCAGCCACGATTCGGGGTCCTACGAGCAGTACTTC. Its translation: CASSHDSGSYEQYF.

The CDR3 DNA reads TGTGCCAGCATCCTTGGACAGGGGAATGGCTACACCTTC. It encodes CASILGQGNGYTF. V usage is TRBV28 and J usage is TRBJ1-2; 9 nucleotides agree with TRBD1. There are 13 residues in the CDR3. CDR1 is MDHEN and CDR2 is SYDVKM in the germline V gene. After removal of 7 bases from V and 6 bases from J, the junction contained 6 bases not matched to a gene.

The chain has TRBV7-3 and TRBJ2-1; a weak D match, TRBD2 (5 bases). This CDR3 is built from 15 residues. Germline loops: CDR1 SGHTA, CDR2 FQGTGA. Trimming took 5 bases from V and 10 from J, leaving 21 bases between them. The CDR3 region is CASSPTLGRGREQFF. CDR3 in DNA: TGTGCCAGCAGCCCTACTTTAGGGAGAGGCCGGGAGCAGTTCTTC. The full variable domain, completed using reference TRBV7-3 and TRBJ2-1, is GAGVSQTPSNKVTEKGKYVELRCDPISGHTALYWYRQSLGQGPEFLIYFQGTGAADDSGLPNDRFFAVRPEGSVSTLKIQRTERGDSAVYLCASSPTLGRGREQFFGPGTRLTVL.

CDR3 in amino acids: CASSLGQDRNYGYTF. The CDR3 region has the DNA TGTGCCAGCAGCCTAGGACAGGACCGGAACTATGGCTACACCTTC. This chain links TRBV7-9 with TRBJ1-2; 7 bases are shared with TRBD1. V trimming: 5 bases; J trimming: 2 bases; junction bases outside the gene matches: 8. There are 15 residues in the CDR3. Per germline, CDR1 SEHNR and CDR2 FQNEAQ (reference sequence). The full variable domain, with the rest looked up from reference TRBV7-9 and TRBJ1-2, is DTGVSQNPRHKITKRGQNVTFRCDPISEHNRLYWYRQTLGQGPEFLTYFQNEAQLEKSRLLSDRFSAERPKGSFSTLEIQRTEQGDSAMYLCASSLGQDRNYGYTFGSGTRLTVV.

The sample holds one count of this clone. The chain carries TRBV18 and TRBJ1-2; 12 bases line up with TRBD1. Germline V gives CDR1 KGHSH, CDR2 LQKENI. The ends lost 3 bases at V and 4 bases at J; junction bases unmatched: 12. This CDR3 contains 18 residues. The CDR3 DNA sequence: TGTGCCAGCTCACCTATACCGGGACAGGGGGCTCAGTCCTATGGCTACACCTTC. This sequence encodes CASSPIPGQGAQSYGYTF.

This clone was observed a handful of times. The chain recombines TRBV5-6 with TRBJ1-1; a weak D match, TRBD1 (6 bases). The length of the CDR3 is 19 residues. The V and J ends lost 1 base and 4 bases respectively, with 26 bases between them. Germline loops: CDR1 SGHDT, CDR2 YYEEEE. Here the CDR3 reads CASSLYGGGGLVTGTEAFF. The CDR3 DNA follows: TGTGCCAGCAGCTTGTACGGCGGGGGGGGGCTTGTTACGGGCACTGAAGCTTTCTTT.

The chain joins TRBV5-4 to TRBJ2-7; the match to TRBD2 covers 8 bases. CDR1 and CDR2 (germline): SGHNT, YYREEE (reference sequence). V shed 1 base, J shed 5 bases, and the junction held 5 bases outside the gene matches. The CDR3 extends over 14 amino acids. The CDR3 region is CASSLSGGAHEQYF. Written as DNA, the CDR3 is TGTGCCAGCAGCTTGTCGGGGGGGGCCCACGAGCAGTACTTC.

The chain has TRBV19 and TRBJ2-1, with D perhaps matching TRBD2 (6 bases). This CDR3 is built from 14 residues. Trimming stripped 11 bases from V and 4 bases from J, with 18 bases between. Germline CDR1 LNHDA, CDR2 SQIVND (reference sequence). CDR3 in amino acids: CAPWRGGMYNEQFF. CDR3 in DNA: TGTGCCCCGTGGCGGGGTGGGATGTACAATGAGCAGTTCTTC. Drawing the rest from reference TRBV19 and TRBJ2-1, the complete variable domain is DGGITQSPKYLFRKEGQNVTLSCEQNLNHDAMYWYRQDPGQGLRLIYYSQIVNDFQKGDIAEGYSVSREKKESFPLTVTSAQKNPTAFYLCAPWRGGMYNEQFFGPGTRLTVL.

The chain uses TRBV27 and TRBJ1-2; D might be TRBD1 (6 bases). Looked up from germline, CDR1 is MNHEY and CDR2 is SMNVEV (reference sequence). This CDR3 has 15 residues. V lost 6 bases to trimming and J lost 0 bases, with 14 bases between them. The CDR3 reads CASRDRNQANYGYTF. The CDR3 coding sequence is TGTGCCAGCAGGGACAGAAACCAAGCTAACTATGGCTACACCTTC.

In DNA form, the CDR3 reads TGTGCCAGCAGTTCCCCGGGACTAGCGGGAGGAGACAAAGGGAATGAGCAGTTCTTC. Its translation: CASSSPGLAGGDKGNEQFF. V usage is TRBV27 and J usage is TRBJ2-1; 15 bases agree with TRBD2. CDR3 length: 19 residues. Germline trimming cut 4 bases from V and 7 bases from J; bases unmatched to any gene: 14. Germline assignment: CDR1 MNHEY and CDR2 SMNVEV (reference sequence).

The gene calls are TRBV6-5 and TRBJ1-1; TRBD1 might be the D (5 bases). V gave up 0 bases and J gave up 5 bases, with 13 bases separating them. CDR3 length equals 15 residues. Per the germline V gene, CDR1 is MNHEY and CDR2 is SVGAGI. The CDR3 sequence: CASSYSAGLATEAFF. The CDR3 DNA reads as TGTGCCAGCAGTTACTCGGCAGGGCTTGCGACTGAAGCTTTCTTT.